Listed here are 22 T cell receptor beta chains from one sample, sequenced in a study of blood T cell repertoires in COVID-19. Generated by immunoSEQ multiplex PCR, the TCRdb table keeps only in-frame clones and is missing some. The sample holds 250,000 or so clones; about nine tenths are singletons and the top ten take more than 1.3%. The material sequenced was peripheral blood. The receptors come from a woman between 40 and 55 years old who had recovered from COVID-19.

The V call is TRBV7-2, the J call TRBJ2-7; no clear D gene. CDR3 length: 13 residues. V lost 4 bases and J lost 3, with 10 bases in between. Germline V lookup: CDR1 SGHTA, CDR2 FQGNSA. CDR3 DNA: TGTGCCAGCAGCTCGTACCACAGCTACGAGCAGTACTTC. This gives the protein CASSSYHSYEQYF.

The chain uses TRBV19 and TRBJ2-2, with D possibly being TRBD1 (6 bases). CDR1 is LNHDA and CDR2 is SQIVND in the germline V gene (reference sequence). Trimming removed 7 bases at V and 6 bases at J, with 18 bases between. There are 15 residues in the CDR3. The CDR3 DNA follows: TGTGCCAGTACCAAACCAGGGGCAGGGGCCGGGGAGCTGTTTTTT. Residues: CASTKPGAGAGELFF.

The chain carries TRBV5-6 and TRBJ1-4; 9 bases agree with TRBD1. Germline CDR1 SGHDT, CDR2 YYEEEE. The CDR3 is 14 amino acids. V was clipped by 3 bases and J by 7 bases; unmatched bases: 4. As DNA, the CDR3 is TGTGCCAGCAGCTACAGGGGGCGAGTTGAAAAACTGTTTTTT. Translated: CASSYRGRVEKLFF. The full variable domain, with the rest looked up from reference TRBV5-6 and TRBJ1-4, is DAGVTQSPTHLIKTRGQQVTLRCSPKSGHDTVSWYQQALGQGPQFIFQYYEEEERQRGNFPDRFSGHQFPNYSSELNVNALLLGDSALYLCASSYRGRVEKLFFGSGTQLSVL.

The CDR3 region is CASSQAGTGYNTF. The CDR3 DNA reads as TGTGCCAGCAGCCAGGCCGGGACAGGGTATAACACCTTC. The chain employs TRBV7-9 and TRBJ1-2; TRBD1 agrees at 9 bases. This CDR3 region has 13 residues. With V trimmed by 5 bases and J by 12 bases, 10 bases remained unmatched. Germline V gives CDR1 SEHNR, CDR2 FQNEAQ (reference sequence). The variable domain in full, completed from reference TRBV7-9 and TRBJ1-2, reads DTGVSQNPRHKITKRGQNVTFRCDPISEHNRLYWYRQTLGQGPEFLTYFQNEAQLEKSRLLSDRFSAERPKGSFSTLEIQRTEQGDSAMYLCASSQAGTGYNTFGSGTRLTVV.

CDR3 nucleotide sequence: TGTGCCAGCAGCGTAGGGAGGTCCTGGACCGGGGAGCTGTTTTTT. This translates into CASSVGRSWTGELFF. V is TRBV9 and J is TRBJ2-2; tentative D call: TRBD2 (5 bases). This CDR3 has 15 residues. Trimming stripped 0 bases from V and 5 bases from J, with 11 bases between. Germline loops: CDR1 SGDLS, CDR2 YYNGEE.

The gene calls are TRBV5-1 and TRBJ1-4; 9 bases map to TRBD1. The CDR3 runs 15 residues. V gave up 0 bases and J gave up 8 bases; unmatched junction bases: 5. The germline V gene encodes CDR1 SGHRS and CDR2 YFSETQ. The DNA of the CDR3 is TGCGCCAGCAGCTTGGCCCGGACAGGGGAAGAAAAACTGTTTTTT. It is translated as CASSLARTGEEKLFF.

The gene calls are TRBV9 and TRBJ2-1, with 9 bases aligning to TRBD2. This CDR3 contains 15 residues. The trim removed 0 bases at V and 10 bases at J, leaving 8 bases unmatched. Germline CDR1 reads SGDLS; CDR2 reads YYNGEE. CDR3 region: CASSVGDSGGGEQFF. CDR3 in DNA: TGTGCCAGCAGCGTAGGTGATAGCGGGGGTGGGGAGCAGTTCTTC.

The rearrangement links TRBV19 to TRBJ2-3; TRBD1 aligns across 7 bases. From germline, CDR1 is LNHDA and CDR2 SQIVND (reference sequence). The CDR3 contains 17 residues. V lost 4 bases and J lost 0; bases outside the gene matches: 10. Here the CDR3 reads CASSTRATGISTDTQYF. The CDR3 DNA reads TGTGCCAGTAGTACGAGGGCGACAGGGATTAGCACAGATACGCAGTATTTT.

The CDR3 spells CASSLADRGNTEAFF. CDR3 DNA sequence: TGTGCCAGCAGCTTAGCAGACAGGGGGAACACTGAAGCTTTCTTT. V is TRBV7-9 and J is TRBJ1-1; TRBD1 matches at 8 bases. Germline CDR1 and CDR2: SEHNR and FQNEAQ (reference sequence). V trimming: 0 bases; J trimming: 1 base; junction bases outside the gene matches: 1. This CDR3 is 15 amino acids long. The entire variable domain, with the rest obtained from reference TRBV7-9 and TRBJ1-1, is as follows: DTGVSQNPRHKITKRGQNVTFRCDPISEHNRLYWYRQTLGQGPEFLTYFQNEAQLEKSRLLSDRFSAERPKGSFSTLEIQRTEQGDSAMYLCASSLADRGNTEAFFGQGTRLTVV.

V is TRBV5-1 and J is TRBJ1-3; no definite D call. The V end lost 4 bases, the J end lost 0 bases, and 8 bases lay between the germline ends. The CDR3 sequence is 14 residues long. Per the germline V gene, CDR1 is SGHRS and CDR2 is YFSETQ. CDR3 in amino acids: CASSTEFSGNTIYF. The CDR3 coding sequence is TGCGCCAGCAGCACGGAGTTCTCTGGAAACACCATATATTTT.

The chain carries TRBV29-1 and TRBJ1-1; D remains unclear. This CDR3 has 11 residues. The ends were cut back, 3 bases at V and 12 bases at J, with 14 bases in the middle. CDR1 SQVTM and CDR2 ANQGSEA come from the germline V gene. For the CDR3, the DNA is TGCAGCGTTGACCGCGCGGGAGTTCCTTTCTTT. Encoded protein: CSVDRAGVPFF.

This clone was counted a single time. The chain uses TRBV7-9 and TRBJ1-1; a possible D gene is TRBD1 (6 bases). The V end lost 5 bases, the J end lost 6 bases, and 13 bases lay between the germline ends. Germline values: CDR1 SEHNR, CDR2 FQNEAQ (reference sequence). CDR3 length: 13 amino acids. CDR3 loop: CASSARTVPEAFF. In DNA, the CDR3 is TGTGCCAGCAGCGCACGGACAGTGCCTGAAGCTTTCTTT.

The CDR3 DNA is TGTGCCAGTAGTATAGGACAGGGCGTTTCAGATACGCAGTATTTT. Translating it yields CASSIGQGVSDTQYF. This chain uses TRBV19 with TRBJ2-3; 7 nucleotides line up with TRBD1. Trimming took 1 base from V and 4 from J; bases not matched to a gene: 5. Germline CDR1 LNHDA, CDR2 SQIVND (reference sequence). This CDR3 contains 15 residues. The variable domain in full, with the rest retrieved from reference TRBV19 and TRBJ2-3, is DGGITQSPKYLFRKEGQNVTLSCEQNLNHDAMYWYRQDPGQGLRLIYYSQIVNDFQKGDIAEGYSVSREKKESFPLTVTSAQKNPTAFYLCASSIGQGVSDTQYFGPGTRLTVL.

The rearrangement links TRBV19 to TRBJ2-3, with D uncertain. V lost 5 bases to trimming and J lost 6 bases, with 9 bases between them. In germline, CDR1 is LNHDA, CDR2 SQIVND (reference sequence). CDR3 length: 12 residues. The CDR3 sequence is CASSLPRDTQYF. In nucleotides, the CDR3 is TGTGCCAGTAGTTTACCCAGGGATACGCAGTATTTT.

V gene TRBV7-2 combines with J gene TRBJ1-5; 8 bases match TRBD1. The CDR3 has 14 amino acids. V trimming: 1 base; J trimming: 6 bases; junction bases outside the gene matches: 2. Germline V lookup: CDR1 SGHTA, CDR2 FQGNSA. Here the CDR3 DNA reads TGTGCCAGCAGCTTAGGGACAGGGATTCAGCCCCAGCATTTT. Encoded protein: CASSLGTGIQPQHF. The entire variable domain, with the rest obtained from reference TRBV7-2 and TRBJ1-5, is as follows: GAGVSQSPSNKVTEKGKDVELRCDPISGHTALYWYRQSLGQGLEFLIYFQGNSAPDKSGLPSDRFSAERTGGSVSTLTIQRTQQEDSAVYLCASSLGTGIQPQHFGDGTRLSIL.

This chain uses TRBV7-3 with TRBJ2-1, with 10 bases aligning to TRBD1. Germline V gene lookup returns CDR1 SGHTA and CDR2 FQGTGA. The V and J ends lost 5 bases and 4 bases, in that order; junction bases with no gene match: 8. CDR3 length: 16 residues. Here the CDR3 DNA reads TGTGCCAGCAGCCTCACCGGGACAGGGGCTTACAATGAGCAGTTCTTC. Translating gives CASSLTGTGAYNEQFF.

The rearrangement uses TRBV29-1 and TRBJ1-2; D perhaps matches TRBD1 (5 bases). Germline V gene lookup returns CDR1 SQVTM and CDR2 ANQGSEA. V shed 2 bases and J shed 9 bases, with 13 bases lying between them. The CDR3 has 12 amino acids. The CDR3 sequence is CSVETQTVSYTF. CDR3 nucleotides: TGCAGCGTTGAAACTCAGACAGTGAGCTACACCTTC.

The chain has TRBV7-9 and TRBJ1-2; D remains unclear. Trimming left V 5 bases short and J 3 bases short, with 10 bases between. Germline V CDR1 and CDR2: SEHNR, FQNEAQ (reference sequence). The CDR3 contains 13 residues. As DNA, the CDR3 is TGTGCCAGCAGCCCGGAGGGAGACTATGGCTACACCTTC. This sequence encodes CASSPEGDYGYTF.

V and J are TRBV18 and TRBJ1-1; tentatively, D is TRBD1 (5 bases). Per germline, CDR1 KGHSH and CDR2 LQKENI. The CDR3 spans 15 residues. V lost 5 bases, J lost 5 bases, and 18 bases lay in between. For the CDR3, the DNA is TGTGCCAGCTCAGTCCACAGCGGGGAGGGGACTGAAGCTTTCTTT. Residues: CASSVHSGEGTEAFF.

The CDR3 DNA is TGTGCCAGCACCCCGGGCGGGCTCTATGGCTACACCTTC. Translating gives CASTPGGLYGYTF. J is TRBJ1-2 and V is TRBV7-2; D gene uncertain. From germline, CDR1 is SGHTA and CDR2 FQGNSA. Deletions cut 7 bases from V and 4 bases from J, with 13 bases between. The CDR3 is 13 amino acids.

The rearrangement joins TRBV14 to TRBJ2-1; TRBD2 matches 9 bases. Losses at the gene ends were 4 bases for V and 4 bases for J; bases not matched to a gene: 5. Germline CDR1 reads SGHDN; CDR2 reads FVKESK. The CDR3 extends over 15 amino acids. CDR3 region: CASSPGTSRYNEQFF. The CDR3 region has the DNA TGTGCCAGCAGCCCGGGGACTAGCCGGTACAATGAGCAGTTCTTC.

This chain uses TRBV4-2 with TRBJ1-6, with TRBD1 as a possible D gene (6 bases). V gave up 4 bases and J gave up 10 bases, with 11 bases separating them. The CDR3 has 13 residues. Germline V gene data show CDR1 as LGHNA and CDR2 as YNFKEQ. CDR3 in amino acids: CASSPGQYSPLHF. Here the CDR3 DNA reads TGTGCCAGCAGCCCCGGACAGTACTCACCCCTCCACTTT.